The clone carrying this T cell receptor beta chain was seen many times. What it recognizes is unknown. MiXCR was run by TCRdb on the RACE reads, yielding one entry per CDR3 protein. The sample holds tens of thousands of distinct CDR3 sequences, 9.5% to 15% seen once. Time point indicated: pre-sensitization, week 0. Treatment specified: therapeutic diphenylcyclopropenone sensitization with weekly scalp DPC. This specimen comes from a study of human T cells and chemical hapten exposure. Study results and caveats: Sensitization with DPC brought no change to TCRs above 1 in 1000 in frequency.

The CDR3 sequence is 14 residues long. V lost 5 bases and J 0 bases, leaving 11 bases between the germline ends. V and J are TRBV12-3 or TRBV12-4 and TRBJ2-7; D remains ambiguous. This TCR came from a woman in her 30s with alopecia areata. Some clones in this sample may be carry-over from other donors' samples. The sequenced sample was whole blood, obtained in connection with sensitization to the hapten diphenylcyclopropenone (DPC). The CDR3 bases are TGTGCCAGCAGTCAAGCCATAAGCTCCTACGAGCAGTACTTC. It codes for CASSQAISSYEQYF.